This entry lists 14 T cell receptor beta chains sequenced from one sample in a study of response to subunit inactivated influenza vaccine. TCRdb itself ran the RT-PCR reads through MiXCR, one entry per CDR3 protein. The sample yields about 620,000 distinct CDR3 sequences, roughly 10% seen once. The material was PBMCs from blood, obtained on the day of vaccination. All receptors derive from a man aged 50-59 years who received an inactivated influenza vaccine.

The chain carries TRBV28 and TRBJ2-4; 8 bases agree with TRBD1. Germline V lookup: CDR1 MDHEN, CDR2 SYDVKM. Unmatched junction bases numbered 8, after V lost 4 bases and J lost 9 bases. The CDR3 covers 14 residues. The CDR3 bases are TGTGCCAGCAGTTCGGACAGGGTGGACGGCATTCAGTACTTC. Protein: CASSSDRVDGIQYF. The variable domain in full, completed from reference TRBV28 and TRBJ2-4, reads DVKVTQSSRYLVKRTGEKVFLECVQDMDHENMFWYRQDPGLGLRLIYFSYDVKMKEKGDIPEGYSVSREKKERFSLILESASTNQTSMYLCASSSDRVDGIQYFGAGTRLSVL.

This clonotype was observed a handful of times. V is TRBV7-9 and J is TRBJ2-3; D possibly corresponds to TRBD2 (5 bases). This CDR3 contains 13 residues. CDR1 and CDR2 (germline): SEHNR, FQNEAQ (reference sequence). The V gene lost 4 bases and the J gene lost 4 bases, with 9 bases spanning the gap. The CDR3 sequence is CASSSRAADTQYF. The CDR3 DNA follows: TGTGCCAGCAGCTCGAGGGCCGCAGATACGCAGTATTTT.

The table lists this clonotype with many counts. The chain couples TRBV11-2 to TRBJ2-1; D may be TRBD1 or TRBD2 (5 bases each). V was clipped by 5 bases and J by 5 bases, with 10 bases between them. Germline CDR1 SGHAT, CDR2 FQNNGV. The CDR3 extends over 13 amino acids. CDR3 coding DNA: TGTGCCAGCAGCGCCGGGACCGACAATGAGCAGTTCTTC. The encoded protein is CASSAGTDNEQFF.

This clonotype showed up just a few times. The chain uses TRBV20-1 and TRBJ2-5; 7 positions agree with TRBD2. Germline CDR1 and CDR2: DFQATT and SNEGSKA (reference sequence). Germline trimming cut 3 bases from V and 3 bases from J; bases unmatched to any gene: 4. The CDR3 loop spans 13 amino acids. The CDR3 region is CSASGGSEETQYF. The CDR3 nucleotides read TGCAGTGCTAGCGGGGGGTCCGAAGAGACCCAGTACTTC.

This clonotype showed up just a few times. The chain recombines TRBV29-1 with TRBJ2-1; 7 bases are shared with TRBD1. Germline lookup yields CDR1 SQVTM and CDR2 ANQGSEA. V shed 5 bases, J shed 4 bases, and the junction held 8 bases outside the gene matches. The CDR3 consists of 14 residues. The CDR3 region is CSVTRGQSYNEQFF. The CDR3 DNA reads TGCAGCGTTACTCGGGGACAGTCTTACAATGAGCAGTTCTTC.

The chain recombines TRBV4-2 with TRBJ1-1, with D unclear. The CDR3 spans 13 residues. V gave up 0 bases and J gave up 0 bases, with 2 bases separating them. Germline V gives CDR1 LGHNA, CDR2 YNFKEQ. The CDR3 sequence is CASSQELNTEAFF. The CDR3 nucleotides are TGTGCCAGCAGCCAAGAATTGAACACTGAAGCTTTCTTT.

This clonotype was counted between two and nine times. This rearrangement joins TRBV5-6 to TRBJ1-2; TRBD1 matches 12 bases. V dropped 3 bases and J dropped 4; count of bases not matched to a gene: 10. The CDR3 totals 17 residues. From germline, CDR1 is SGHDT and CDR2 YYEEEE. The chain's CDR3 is CASSWDRGRGKFYGYTF. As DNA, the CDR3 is TGTGCCAGCAGCTGGGACAGGGGGCGCGGAAAGTTCTATGGCTACACCTTC.

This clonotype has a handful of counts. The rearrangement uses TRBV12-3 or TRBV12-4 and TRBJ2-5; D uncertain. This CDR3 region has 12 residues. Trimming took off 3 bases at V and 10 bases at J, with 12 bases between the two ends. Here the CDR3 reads CASSFQIEVQYF. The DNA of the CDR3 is TGTGCCAGCAGTTTCCAGATAGAGGTCCAGTACTTC.

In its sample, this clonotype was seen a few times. This CDR3 is CSVGHASSYEQYF. The CDR3 nucleotides read TGCAGCGTTGGACACGCGAGCTCCTACGAGCAGTACTTC. The chain links TRBV29-1 to TRBJ2-7; D unclear. The CDR3 contains 13 residues. V was pared by 4 bases and J by 0 bases, with 10 bases between. Germline V lookup: CDR1 SQVTM, CDR2 ANQGSEA.

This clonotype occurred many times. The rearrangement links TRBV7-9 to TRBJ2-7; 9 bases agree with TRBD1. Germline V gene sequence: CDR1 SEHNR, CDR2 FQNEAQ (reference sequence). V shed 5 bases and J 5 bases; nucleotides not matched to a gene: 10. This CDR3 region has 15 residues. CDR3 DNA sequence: TGTGCCAGCAGCCGCCCCGGGACAGGGTCAAACGAGCAGTACTTC. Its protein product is CASSRPGTGSNEQYF.

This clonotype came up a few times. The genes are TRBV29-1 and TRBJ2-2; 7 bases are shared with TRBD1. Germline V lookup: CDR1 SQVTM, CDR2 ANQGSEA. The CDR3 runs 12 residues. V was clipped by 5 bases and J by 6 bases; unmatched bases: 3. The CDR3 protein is CSVLGGPGELFF. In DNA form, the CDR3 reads TGCAGCGTTCTAGGGGGCCCCGGGGAGCTGTTTTTT.

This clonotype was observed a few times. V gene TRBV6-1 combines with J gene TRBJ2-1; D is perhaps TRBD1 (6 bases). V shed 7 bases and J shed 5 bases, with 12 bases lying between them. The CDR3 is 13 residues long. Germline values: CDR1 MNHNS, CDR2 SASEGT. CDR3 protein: CASKGVLDNEQFF. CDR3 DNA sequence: TGTGCCAGCAAGGGGGTATTAGACAATGAGCAGTTCTTC.

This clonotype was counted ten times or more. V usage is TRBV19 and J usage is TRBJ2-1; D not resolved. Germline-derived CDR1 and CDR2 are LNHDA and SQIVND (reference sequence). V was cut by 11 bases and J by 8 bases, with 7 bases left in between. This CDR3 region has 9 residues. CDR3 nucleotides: TGTGCCGTACTCGATGAGCAGTTCTTC. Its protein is CAVLDEQFF.

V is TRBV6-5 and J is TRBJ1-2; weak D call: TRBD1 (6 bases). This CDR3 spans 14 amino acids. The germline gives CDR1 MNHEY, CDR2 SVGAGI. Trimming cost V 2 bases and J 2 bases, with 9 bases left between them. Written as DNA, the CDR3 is TGTGCCAGCAGTTACACGGGACAAAACTATGGCTACACCTTC. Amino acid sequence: CASSYTGQNYGYTF.